A single sample is the source of the 20 T cell receptor beta chains below, sequenced in a study of cytomegalovirus exposure and HLA in healthy donors. The PCR made use of 60 Vbeta and 13 Jbeta primers. Libraries were prepared by immunoSEQ multiplex PCR; TCRdb keeps only in-frame clonotypes and omits some of them. This table has about 120,000 clones, approximately 8% appearing once. Sequences were obtained from PBMCs. These receptors came from a woman between 40 and 50 years old in good health and CMV-seropositive.

There are a few counts of this clone. This sequence joins TRBV7-3 and TRBJ2-1; 9 bases are a match to TRBD1. Germline assignment: CDR1 SGHTA and CDR2 FQGTGA. The CDR3 totals 14 residues. V shed 4 bases and J 7 bases; nucleotides not matched to a gene: 5. In DNA, the CDR3 is TGTGCCAGCAGCTCCCAGACAGGGGGGAATGAGCAGTTCTTC. This codes for CASSSQTGGNEQFF.

This chain links TRBV29-1 with TRBJ1-1; D is unclear. Trimming took 3 bases from V and 2 from J, leaving 13 bases between them. Germline values: CDR1 SQVTM, CDR2 ANQGSEA. The CDR3 covers 14 residues. CDR3 residues: CSVERGQLNTEAFF. CDR3 DNA sequence: TGCAGCGTTGAGAGAGGTCAACTTAACACTGAAGCTTTCTTT.

This clone has a handful of counts. At one end, the junction sequence differs from germline, possibly due to a read error. The V gene is TRBV2, the J gene TRBJ1-2; 10 bases fit TRBD1. Germline V gene sequence: CDR1 SNHLY, CDR2 FYNNEI. The CDR3 is 14 residues long. CDR3 sequence (DNA): TGTGCCAGCAGTGAAGGGGGACAGGGGTATGACTACACCTTC. Translating gives CASSEGGQGYDYTF.

This clone was seen a handful of times. V gene TRBV7-9 combines with J gene TRBJ2-3; maybe TRBD2 (5 bases). The germline V gene encodes CDR1 SEHNR and CDR2 FQNEAQ (reference sequence). With 1 base removed from V and 1 base from J, the gap between germline ends came to 6 bases. This CDR3 is 14 amino acids long. The chain's CDR3 is CASSLEGGTDTQYF. The DNA of the CDR3 is TGTGCCAGCAGCTTAGAGGGAGGCACAGATACGCAGTATTTT.

The chain links TRBV9 to TRBJ2-7, with 8 bases aligning to TRBD1. V was clipped by 2 bases and J by 4 bases; unmatched bases: 2. This CDR3 is 13 amino acids long. CDR1 and CDR2 (germline): SGDLS, YYNGEE. The DNA for the CDR3 is TGTGCCAGCAGCGTCAGACAGGGGTACGAGCAGTACTTC. Its protein is CASSVRQGYEQYF.

This clone has just a few counts. The gene calls are TRBV5-1 and TRBJ2-7, with D maybe TRBD2 (5 bases). Between the trimmed V and J ends, which lost 8 bases and 4 bases, there was a span of 10 bases. The CDR3 totals 11 residues. Looked up from germline, CDR1 is SGHRS and CDR2 is YFSETQ. This CDR3 is CASKGEYEQYF. The CDR3 DNA sequence: TGCGCCAGTAAGGGAGAGTACGAGCAGTACTTC.

In its sample, this clone was seen many times. This chain uses TRBV11-2 with TRBJ1-1; no clear D. The germline V gene encodes CDR1 SGHAT and CDR2 FQNNGV. V was trimmed by 3 bases and J by 5 bases, leaving 13 bases between them. The CDR3 covers 14 residues. DNA of the CDR3: TGTGCCAGCAGCTTCGGCGGGTTTGGGACTGAAGCTTTCTTT. Its protein product is CASSFGGFGTEAFF.

This clone was seen more than once but under ten times. V is TRBV7-9 and J is TRBJ1-5, with TRBD1 identical over 7 bases. This CDR3 region has 14 residues. Germline CDR1 and CDR2: SEHNR and FQNEAQ (reference sequence). V lost 5 bases and J lost 4; bases outside the gene matches: 5. The CDR3 loop is CASSLQGRNQPQHF. In DNA, the CDR3 is TGTGCCAGCAGCCTACAGGGGAGAAATCAGCCCCAGCATTTT. The full variable domain, its missing parts supplied by reference TRBV7-9 and TRBJ1-5, is DTGVSQNPRHKITKRGQNVTFRCDPISEHNRLYWYRQTLGQGPEFLTYFQNEAQLEKSRLLSDRFSAERPKGSFSTLEIQRTEQGDSAMYLCASSLQGRNQPQHFGDGTRLSIL.

This clone has more than one count but fewer than ten. The rearrangement links TRBV2 to TRBJ2-7; 8 positions match TRBD2. The germline CDR1 and CDR2 sequences are SNHLY and FYNNEI. This CDR3 comprises 14 residues. The ends lost 5 bases at V and 6 bases at J; junction bases unmatched: 9. CDR3 residues: CASSPGTRPFEQYF. DNA for the CDR3: TGTGCCAGCAGTCCCGGGACTAGGCCCTTCGAGCAGTACTTC.

This clone came up a few times. The genes are TRBV19 and TRBJ2-5, with 9 nucleotides matching TRBD1. The closer fit of TRBJ2-7 to the DNA end suggests the J call may be wrong. This CDR3 contains 16 residues. Germline loops: CDR1 LNHDA, CDR2 SQIVND (reference sequence). This CDR3 reads CASSIGLGTGSYEQYF. CDR3 nucleotides: TGTGCCAGTAGTATCGGGCTGGGGACAGGGAGCTACGAGCAGTACTTC.

J is TRBJ2-7 and V is TRBV4-1; D might be TRBD2 (5 bases). V gave up 1 base and J gave up 1 base, with 8 bases separating them. Per germline, CDR1 MGHRA and CDR2 YSYEKL. This CDR3 has 14 residues. CDR3 protein: CASSQVEGSYEQYF. The CDR3 DNA sequence: TGCGCCAGCAGCCAAGTTGAGGGTTCCTACGAGCAGTACTTC.

The genes are TRBV18 and TRBJ2-1; 10 bases agree with TRBD2. From germline, CDR1 is KGHSH and CDR2 LQKENI. CDR3 length: 15 residues. Trimming cost V 5 bases and J 4 bases; bases outside gene matches: 5. CDR3 sequence: CASSSGLAAYNEQFF. In nucleotides, the CDR3 is TGTGCCAGCTCATCCGGACTAGCGGCATACAATGAGCAGTTCTTC.

This chain connects TRBV6-1 to TRBJ2-4; D remains ambiguous. Looked up from germline, CDR1 is MNHNS and CDR2 is SASEGT. V was clipped by 5 bases and J by 0 bases, with 8 bases between them. This CDR3 comprises 14 residues. CDR3 bases: TGTGCCAGCAGTAAATTACTAGCCAAAAACATTCAGTACTTC. Its translation is CASSKLLAKNIQYF.

The CDR3: CASSLGTGVRSYEQYF. The CDR3 coding sequence is TGTGCCAGCAGCTTAGGGACAGGGGTGAGATCCTACGAGCAGTACTTC. The rearrangement links TRBV7-9 to TRBJ2-7; 9 bases are shared with TRBD1. The junction had 5 bases not matched to a gene; V was cut back by 1 base and J by 1 base. Germline V gene lookup returns CDR1 SEHNR and CDR2 FQNEAQ (reference sequence). CDR3 length equals 16 residues.

This clone was observed a few times. The chain has TRBV4-1 and TRBJ1-2; tentative D call: TRBD1 (5 bases). Trimming shortened V by 0 bases and J by 8 bases, and 13 bases separated the two germline ends. Germline CDR1 reads MGHRA; CDR2 reads YSYEKL. This CDR3 contains 14 residues. This CDR3 is CASSQEHQGGGYTF. CDR3 coding DNA: TGCGCCAGCAGCCAAGAACATCAGGGAGGCGGCTACACCTTC.

A few counts support this clone. This rearrangement joins TRBV29-1 to TRBJ2-3, with D possibly TRBD2 on 5 matching bases. The CDR3 loop spans 15 amino acids. The germline gives CDR1 SQVTM, CDR2 ANQGSEA. V was shortened by 3 bases and J by 3 bases, with 16 bases between the two germline ends. The CDR3 reads CSVEGPRGWTDTQYF. The CDR3 DNA reads TGCAGCGTTGAGGGCCCACGGGGATGGACAGATACGCAGTATTTT.

The chain has TRBV7-2 and TRBJ1-6; TRBD1 matches 9 bases. Germline V lookup: CDR1 SGHTA, CDR2 FQGNSA. This CDR3 is 17 amino acids long. Trimming took 3 bases from V and 10 from J; bases not matched to a gene: 13. CDR3 in amino acids: CASSFPGTGYLGSPLHF. The CDR3 DNA follows: TGTGCCAGCAGCTTCCCCGGGACAGGGTACTTAGGATCACCCCTCCACTTT. The full variable domain, in which reference TRBV7-2 and TRBJ1-6 provide the parts outside the CDR3, is GAGVSQSPSNKVTEKGKDVELRCDPISGHTALYWYRQSLGQGLEFLIYFQGNSAPDKSGLPSDRFSAERTGGSVSTLTIQRTQQEDSAVYLCASSFPGTGYLGSPLHFGNGTRLTVT.

The chain recombines TRBV5-4 with TRBJ1-4, with 7 positions matching TRBD1. The CDR3 length is 14 residues. Germline loops: CDR1 SGHNT, CDR2 YYREEE (reference sequence). V gave up 4 bases and J gave up 5 bases; unmatched junction bases: 5. The CDR3 nucleotides read TGTGCCAGCAGCCGACAGGGCGACAATGAAAAACTGTTTTTT. It codes for CASSRQGDNEKLFF.

This clone has at least ten counts. The V call is TRBV6-5, the J call TRBJ1-1; 10 bases map to TRBD1. V lost 5 bases, J lost 5 bases, and 5 bases stayed unmatched. CDR1 is MNHEY, CDR2 SVGAGI, per germline. The CDR3 totals 14 residues. Written as DNA, the CDR3 is TGTGCCAGCAGTGCTGGGACAGGGGTAACTGAAGCTTTCTTT. It specifies CASSAGTGVTEAFF.

This clone was observed a handful of times. The chain has TRBV19 and TRBJ2-1; D is unclear. The CDR3 loop spans 11 amino acids. V was trimmed by 2 bases and J by 7 bases, leaving 3 bases between them. In germline, CDR1 is LNHDA, CDR2 SQIVND (reference sequence). DNA of the CDR3: TGTGCCAGTAGTATACTAAATGAGCAGTTCTTC. Translation gives CASSILNEQFF.